This T cell receptor beta chain appears in the sequencing data of a study of regulatory T cells in long-lasting Graves disease. Study results and caveats: Lower TCR diversity characterized persistent Graves' patients relative to newly diagnosed patients.

Only a few counts were recorded for this clonotype. No antigen is known for it. In building TCR beta libraries, iRepertoire HTBI primers were used together with Arm-PCR of CDR3 regions. TCRdb re-called the multiplex PCR reads with MiXCR, one entry per CDR3 protein. This sample carries roughly 530,000 distinct CDR3 sequences, roughly a sixth of them seen once, and the ten largest clones take roughly 25%. The V and J ends lost 0 bases and 1 base respectively, with 18 bases between them. CDR1 and CDR2 (germline): LGHNT, FRNRAP. The CDR3 length is 18 residues. The time point here: newly diagnosed GD, antithyroid drugs for less than 3 months. Generation of the TCR library employed RNA extracted from PBMCs. The guidelines of the American Thyroid Association were the basis for diagnosing Graves' disease. This sample also appeared in a second study, on T cells in Graves' hyperthyroidism and ophthalmopathy.

The sample here was peripheral blood mononuclear cells (PBMCs), taken at new diagnosis, from a patient treated with antithyroid drugs. The chain links TRBV12-5 to TRBJ1-1; D may be TRBD1 (5 bases). The sequence was obtained from a woman aged 40-65 years with Graves disease. In DNA, the CDR3 is TGTGCTAGTGGTTTGGTAGGTTGGGCGGGGCAGGGGAACACTGAAGCTTTCTTT. This encodes CASGLVGWAGQGNTEAFF.